The source of this T cell receptor (beta chain) is a study of Ad26.COV2.S vaccination and SARS-CoV-2 variants. General study points: Those who received vaccine or placebo ended up with similar non-spike TCR breadth. Total responses of T cells may have been underestimated by the analyses of TCR breadth and depth.

Produced via immunoSEQ multiplex PCR; TCRdb's table is partial and in-frame only. The sample consists of 450,000 to 550,000 clones, 80% to 90% of them appearing once. To note about this clone: Its specificity is unknown.

The treatment was: some 20 received Ad26.COV2.S at low or high dose, single or two shots; 5 received placebo; per-sample allocation not given. Samples were taken on day 63 after the first vaccine or placebo injection. The source is a person between 18 and 65 years old who received the Ad26.COV2.S COVID-19 vaccine or a placebo. The sequences come from peripheral blood, collected in a trial of Ad26.COV2.S vaccine versus placebo.

As DNA, the CDR3 is TGCGCCAGCAAGCCCAGGCGGGTCGCGAACACCGGGGAGCTGTTTTTT. Amino acids: CASKPRRVANTGELFF. The chain links TRBV23-1 to TRBJ2-2, with D possibly TRBD2 on 5 matching bases. TRBV23-1 is an ORF for which the function is uncertain. V lost 7 bases, J lost 0 bases, and 15 bases lay in between. The CDR3 extends over 16 amino acids.